These T cell receptor beta chains were read from a single sample in a study of T-cell reconstitution after alpha-beta-depleted transplantation in children. TCRdb re-called the PCR reads with MiXCR, one entry per CDR3 protein. The repertoire holds about 97,000 distinct CDR3 sequences, with approximately 6% as singletons. Sequenced material: PBMCs, mostly from graft donor cells, taken 60 days after TCRalphabeta/CD19-depleted stem cell transplant. These receptors came from a female patient aged 2 to 10 who had a stem cell transplant for Fanconi anemia, so the T cells may come from the graft donor. Both conserved end residues are part of each CDR3. Each record gives: clone size, J gene, CDR3 length, D gene, V gene, CDR3 protein, CDR3 DNA. A D gene is named only where the DNA matches it firmly. Expanded clones get a size class; other rows say once, few or many, or leave the size out.

clone size: many; J gene: TRBJ2-1; CDR3 length: 14; D gene: -; V gene: TRBV28; CDR3 protein: CASSLLGARNEQFF; CDR3 DNA: TGTGCCAGCAGTTTATTGGGGGCGCGGAATGAGCAGTTCTTC
clone size: many; J gene: TRBJ2-7; CDR3 length: 15; D gene: TRBD2; V gene: TRBV11-1; CDR3 protein: CASRQEAGGPPEQYF; CDR3 DNA: TGTGCCAGCAGACAAGAGGCGGGGGGGCCCCCCGAGCAGTACTTC
clone size: many; J gene: TRBJ2-1; CDR3 length: 11; D gene: -; V gene: TRBV5-1; CDR3 protein: CASSLEGKQFF; CDR3 DNA: TGCGCCAGCAGCTTGGAGGGGAAGCAGTTCTTC
clone size: few; J gene: TRBJ2-2; CDR3 length: 12; D gene: -; V gene: TRBV6-2/TRBV6-3; CDR3 protein: CASSTNTGELFF; CDR3 DNA: TGTGCCAGCAGTACGAACACCGGGGAGCTGTTTTTT
clone size: many; J gene: TRBJ2-2; CDR3 length: 13; D gene: -; V gene: TRBV10-2; CDR3 protein: CASSEGNTGELFF; CDR3 DNA: TGCGCCAGCAGTGAGGGGAACACCGGGGAGCTGTTTTTT
clone size: many; J gene: TRBJ1-2; CDR3 length: 13; D gene: -; V gene: TRBV28; CDR3 protein: CASSKGGRYGYTF; CDR3 DNA: TGTGCCAGCAGTAAAGGGGGACGGTATGGCTACACCTTC
clone size: -; J gene: TRBJ2-3; CDR3 length: 17; D gene: -; V gene: TRBV25-1; CDR3 protein: CASTASGTQPGADTQYF; CDR3 DNA: TGTGCCAGCACGGCATCCGGGACCCAACCGGGCGCAGATACGCAGTATTTT
clone size: many; J gene: TRBJ2-1; CDR3 length: 18; D gene: -; V gene: TRBV4-1; CDR3 protein: CASSQDSKPWQGGNEQFF; CDR3 DNA: TGCGCCAGCAGCCAAGATTCTAAGCCCTGGCAGGGGGGCAATGAGCAGTTCTTC
clone size: few; J gene: TRBJ2-1; CDR3 length: 17; D gene: TRBD2; V gene: TRBV7-9; CDR3 protein: CASSLFSRGGKYNEQFF; CDR3 DNA: TGTGCCAGCAGCTTATTTAGCCGGGGGGGGAAATACAATGAGCAGTTCTTC
clone size: many; J gene: TRBJ2-2; CDR3 length: 12; D gene: -; V gene: TRBV12-3/TRBV12-4; CDR3 protein: CASSLHTGELFF; CDR3 DNA: TGTGCCAGCAGTTTACACACCGGGGAGCTGTTTTTT
clone size: many; J gene: TRBJ2-1; CDR3 length: 11; D gene: -; V gene: TRBV5-1; CDR3 protein: CASSLAGEQFF; CDR3 DNA: TGCGCCAGCAGCTTGGCAGGGGAGCAGTTCTTC
clone size: -; J gene: TRBJ1-2; CDR3 length: 17; D gene: TRBD1; V gene: TRBV20-1; CDR3 protein: CSARGGTGWPINYGYTF; CDR3 DNA: TGCAGTGCTAGAGGCGGGACAGGGTGGCCAATTAACTATGGCTACACCTTC
clone size: few; J gene: TRBJ1-2; CDR3 length: 14; D gene: -; V gene: TRBV7-9; CDR3 protein: CASSLGTGPYGYTF; CDR3 DNA: TGTGCCAGCAGCTTAGGAACAGGGCCCTATGGCTACACCTTC
clone size: many; J gene: TRBJ2-7; CDR3 length: 12; D gene: TRBD2; V gene: TRBV20-1; CDR3 protein: CSASSGMGEQYF; CDR3 DNA: TGCAGTGCGTCTAGCGGGATGGGCGAGCAGTACTTC
clone size: few; J gene: TRBJ1-2; CDR3 length: 14; D gene: TRBD1; V gene: TRBV18; CDR3 protein: CASSPLTGEDGYTF; CDR3 DNA: TGTGCCAGCTCACCACTGACAGGGGAGGATGGCTACACCTTC
clone size: few; J gene: TRBJ2-5; CDR3 length: 14; D gene: -; V gene: TRBV5-1; CDR3 protein: CASSPRLVGETQYF; CDR3 DNA: TGCGCCAGCAGCCCTCGACTAGTCGGGGAGACCCAGTACTTC
clone size: many; J gene: TRBJ2-1; CDR3 length: 14; D gene: -; V gene: TRBV12-3/TRBV12-4; CDR3 protein: CASKSPGTYNEQFF; CDR3 DNA: TGTGCCAGCAAGAGTCCAGGGACCTACAATGAGCAGTTCTTC
clone size: many; J gene: TRBJ2-2; CDR3 length: 15; D gene: TRBD2; V gene: TRBV20-1; CDR3 protein: CSAREEAGYTGELFF; CDR3 DNA: TGCAGTGCTAGAGAGGAAGCGGGGTACACCGGGGAGCTGTTTTTT